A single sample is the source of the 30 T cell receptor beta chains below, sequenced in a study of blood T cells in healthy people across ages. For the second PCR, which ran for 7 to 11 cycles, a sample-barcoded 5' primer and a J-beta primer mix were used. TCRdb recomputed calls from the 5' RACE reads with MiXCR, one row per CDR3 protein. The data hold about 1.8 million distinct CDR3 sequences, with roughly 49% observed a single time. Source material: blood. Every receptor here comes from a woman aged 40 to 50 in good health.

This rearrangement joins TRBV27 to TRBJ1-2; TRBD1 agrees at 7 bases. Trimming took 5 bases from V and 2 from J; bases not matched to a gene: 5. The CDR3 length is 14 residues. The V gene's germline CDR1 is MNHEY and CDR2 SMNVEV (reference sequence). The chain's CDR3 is CASSPQGRNYGYTF. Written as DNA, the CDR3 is TGTGCCAGCAGTCCACAGGGGAGGAACTATGGCTACACCTTC.

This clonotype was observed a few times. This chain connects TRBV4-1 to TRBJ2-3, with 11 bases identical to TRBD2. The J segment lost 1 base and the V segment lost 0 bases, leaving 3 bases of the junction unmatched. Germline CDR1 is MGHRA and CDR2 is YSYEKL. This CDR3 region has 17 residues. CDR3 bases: TGCGCCAGCAGCCAAGAAGGGACTAGCGGACGCACAGATACGCAGTATTTT. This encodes CASSQEGTSGRTDTQYF.

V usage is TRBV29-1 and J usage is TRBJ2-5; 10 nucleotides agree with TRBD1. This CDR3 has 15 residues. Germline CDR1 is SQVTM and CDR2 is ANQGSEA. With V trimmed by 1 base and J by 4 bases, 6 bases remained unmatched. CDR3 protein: CSVEGDRGRRETQYF. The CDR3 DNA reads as TGCAGCGTTGAAGGAGACAGGGGGCGTAGAGAGACCCAGTACTTC.

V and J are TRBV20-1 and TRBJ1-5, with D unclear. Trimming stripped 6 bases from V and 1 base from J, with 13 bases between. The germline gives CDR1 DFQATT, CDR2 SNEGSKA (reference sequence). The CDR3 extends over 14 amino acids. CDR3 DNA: TGCAGTGCCTCAACGGGCGGCAGCAATCAGCCCCAGCATTTT. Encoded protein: CSASTGGSNQPQHF.

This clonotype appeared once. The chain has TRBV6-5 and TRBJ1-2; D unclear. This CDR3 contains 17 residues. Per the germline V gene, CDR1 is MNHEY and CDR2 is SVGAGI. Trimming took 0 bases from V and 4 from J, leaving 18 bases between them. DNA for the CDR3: TGTGCCAGCAGTTACTCACCCGAGGCCGGACGGACCTATGGCTACACCTTC. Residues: CASSYSPEAGRTYGYTF.

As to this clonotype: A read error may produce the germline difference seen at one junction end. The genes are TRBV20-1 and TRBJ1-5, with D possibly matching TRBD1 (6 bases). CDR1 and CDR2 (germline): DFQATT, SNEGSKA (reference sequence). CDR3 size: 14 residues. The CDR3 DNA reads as TGCAGTGCTAGAGCGGCAGGGGCTAATCAGCCCCGGCATTTT. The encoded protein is CSARAAGANQPRHF.

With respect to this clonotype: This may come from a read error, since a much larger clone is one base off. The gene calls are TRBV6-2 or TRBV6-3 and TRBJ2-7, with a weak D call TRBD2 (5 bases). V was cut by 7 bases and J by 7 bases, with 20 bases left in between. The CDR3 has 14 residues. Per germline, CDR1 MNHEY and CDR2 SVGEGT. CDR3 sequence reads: CASTPGVTNNEQYF. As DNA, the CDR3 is TGTGCCAGCACCCCCGGGGTGACAAACAATGAGCAGTACTTC.

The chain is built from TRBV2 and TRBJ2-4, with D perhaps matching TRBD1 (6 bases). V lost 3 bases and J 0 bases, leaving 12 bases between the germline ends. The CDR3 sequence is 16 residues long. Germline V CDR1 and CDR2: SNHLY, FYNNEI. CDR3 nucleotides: TGTGCCAGCAGTGAGGGGGCCGTGGGAGCCAAAAACATTCAGTACTTC. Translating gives CASSEGAVGAKNIQYF.

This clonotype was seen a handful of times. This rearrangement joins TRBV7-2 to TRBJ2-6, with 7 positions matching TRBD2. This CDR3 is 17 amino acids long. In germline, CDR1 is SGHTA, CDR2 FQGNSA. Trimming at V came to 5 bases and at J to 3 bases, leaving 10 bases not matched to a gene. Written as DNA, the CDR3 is TGTGCCAGCAGCGCAAGACTAGCCCTGGATGGGGCCAACGTCCTGACTTTC. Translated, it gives CASSARLALDGANVLTF.

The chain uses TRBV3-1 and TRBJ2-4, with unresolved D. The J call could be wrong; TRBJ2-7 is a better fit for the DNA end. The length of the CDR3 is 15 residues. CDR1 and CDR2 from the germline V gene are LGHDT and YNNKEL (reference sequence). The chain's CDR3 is CASSRYRNTSYEQYF. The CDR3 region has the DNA TGTGCCAGCAGCCGGTATAGGAACACAAGCTACGAGCAGTACTTC.

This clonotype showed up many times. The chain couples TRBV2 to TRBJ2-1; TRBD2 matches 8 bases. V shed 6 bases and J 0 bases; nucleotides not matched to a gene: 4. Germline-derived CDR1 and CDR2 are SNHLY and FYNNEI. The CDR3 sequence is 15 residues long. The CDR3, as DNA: TGTGCCAGCAGACCCACTAGCGGCTCCTACAATGAGCAGTTCTTC. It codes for CASRPTSGSYNEQFF.

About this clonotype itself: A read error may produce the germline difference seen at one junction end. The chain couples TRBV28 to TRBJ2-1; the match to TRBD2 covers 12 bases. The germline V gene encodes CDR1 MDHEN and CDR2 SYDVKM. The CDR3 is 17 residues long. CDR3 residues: CVSSLSTSGSSYNEQFF. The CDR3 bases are TGTGTCAGCAGTTTATCGACTAGCGGGAGCTCCTACAATGAGCAGTTCTTC.

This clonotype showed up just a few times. CDR3 protein: CASSKLPLYLDEQYF. The CDR3 DNA is TGTGCCAGCAGTAAACTTCCCCTTTACCTGGATGAGCAGTACTTC. The chain recombines TRBV6-5 with TRBJ2-7; D gene unclear. CDR1 MNHEY and CDR2 SVGAGI come from the germline V gene. Trimming left V 5 bases short and J 7 bases short, with 21 bases between. This CDR3 region has 15 residues.

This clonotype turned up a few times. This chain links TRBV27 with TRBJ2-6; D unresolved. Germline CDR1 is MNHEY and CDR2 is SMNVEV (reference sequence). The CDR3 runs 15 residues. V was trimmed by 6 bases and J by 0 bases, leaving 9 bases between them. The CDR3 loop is CASRSYSSGANVLTF. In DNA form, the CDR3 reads TGTGCCAGCAGGTCCTATAGCTCTGGGGCCAACGTCCTGACTTTC.

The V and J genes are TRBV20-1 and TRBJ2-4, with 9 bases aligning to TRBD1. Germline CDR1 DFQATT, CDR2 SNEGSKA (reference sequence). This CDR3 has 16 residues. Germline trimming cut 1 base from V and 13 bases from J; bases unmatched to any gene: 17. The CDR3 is CSARVVGTGPPRGQYF. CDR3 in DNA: TGCAGTGCTAGAGTAGTTGGGACAGGGCCACCTAGAGGGCAGTACTTC.

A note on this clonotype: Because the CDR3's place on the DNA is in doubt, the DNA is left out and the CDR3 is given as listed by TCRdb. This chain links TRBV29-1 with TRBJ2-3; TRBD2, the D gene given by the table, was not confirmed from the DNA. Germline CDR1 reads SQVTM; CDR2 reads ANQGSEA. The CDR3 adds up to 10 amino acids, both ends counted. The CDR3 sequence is CSVASGTRYF.

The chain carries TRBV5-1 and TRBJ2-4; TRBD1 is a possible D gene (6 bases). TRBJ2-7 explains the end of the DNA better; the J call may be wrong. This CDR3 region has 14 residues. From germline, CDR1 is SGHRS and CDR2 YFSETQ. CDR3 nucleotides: TGCGCCAGCAGCCCCCGACAGGACCGGGGCGAGCAGTACTTC. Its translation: CASSPRQDRGEQYF.

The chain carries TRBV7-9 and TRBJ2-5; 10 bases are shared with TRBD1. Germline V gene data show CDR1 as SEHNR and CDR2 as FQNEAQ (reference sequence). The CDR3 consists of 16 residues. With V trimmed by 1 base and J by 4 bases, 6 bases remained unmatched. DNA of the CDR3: TGTGCCAGCAGCTTAGAGGGGGACAGGGGCGGAGAGACCCAGTACTTC. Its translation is CASSLEGDRGGETQYF.

The CDR3 DNA sequence: TGTGCCAGCGGTAGCGGGGGTTTTTTGGATGAGCAGTTCTTC. Its protein product is CASGSGGFLDEQFF. V and J are TRBV2 and TRBJ2-1; 9 nucleotides align to TRBD2. This CDR3 has 14 amino acids. J gave up 8 bases and V 8 bases, and 10 bases lay outside the gene matches. The germline gives CDR1 SNHLY, CDR2 FYNNEI.

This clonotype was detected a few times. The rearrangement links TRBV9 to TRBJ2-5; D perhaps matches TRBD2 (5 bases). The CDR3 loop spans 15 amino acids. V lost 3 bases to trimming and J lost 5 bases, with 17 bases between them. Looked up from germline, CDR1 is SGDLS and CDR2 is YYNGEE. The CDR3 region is CASSAHSGREETQYF. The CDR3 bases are TGTGCCAGCAGCGCACATAGTGGAAGGGAGGAGACCCAGTACTTC.

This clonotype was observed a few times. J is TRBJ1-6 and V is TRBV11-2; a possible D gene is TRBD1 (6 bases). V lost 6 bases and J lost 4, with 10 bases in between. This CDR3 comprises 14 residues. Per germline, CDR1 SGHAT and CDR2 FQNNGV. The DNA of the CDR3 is TGTGCCAGCAGGGGGGACACTTATAATTCACCCCTCCACTTT. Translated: CASRGDTYNSPLHF. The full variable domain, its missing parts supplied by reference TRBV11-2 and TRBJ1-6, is EAGVAQSPRYKIIEKRQSVAFWCNPISGHATLYWYQQILGQGPKLLIQFQNNGVVDDSQLPKDRFSAERLKGVDSTLKIQPAKLEDSAVYLCASRGDTYNSPLHFGNGTRLTVT.

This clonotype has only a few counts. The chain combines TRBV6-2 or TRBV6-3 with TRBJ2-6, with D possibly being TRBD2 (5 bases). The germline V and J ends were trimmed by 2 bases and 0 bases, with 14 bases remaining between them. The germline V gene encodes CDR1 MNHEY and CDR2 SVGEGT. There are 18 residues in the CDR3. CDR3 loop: CASSYSGLLHSGANVLTF. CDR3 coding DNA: TGTGCCAGCAGTTACAGCGGACTGTTGCACTCTGGGGCCAACGTCCTGACTTTC.

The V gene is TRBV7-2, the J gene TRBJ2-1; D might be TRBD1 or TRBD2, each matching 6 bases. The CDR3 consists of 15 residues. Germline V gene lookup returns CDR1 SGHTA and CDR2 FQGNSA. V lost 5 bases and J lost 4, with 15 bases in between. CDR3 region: CASSPGRGGYNEQFF. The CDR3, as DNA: TGTGCCAGCAGCCCGGGCCGAGGGGGGTACAATGAGCAGTTCTTC.

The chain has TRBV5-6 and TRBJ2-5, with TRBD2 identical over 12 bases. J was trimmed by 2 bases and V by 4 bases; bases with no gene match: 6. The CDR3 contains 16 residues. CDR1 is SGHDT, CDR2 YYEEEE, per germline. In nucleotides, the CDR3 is TGTGCCAGCAGCCTCTGGACTAGCGGGGATCAAGAGACCCAGTACTTC. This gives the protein CASSLWTSGDQETQYF.

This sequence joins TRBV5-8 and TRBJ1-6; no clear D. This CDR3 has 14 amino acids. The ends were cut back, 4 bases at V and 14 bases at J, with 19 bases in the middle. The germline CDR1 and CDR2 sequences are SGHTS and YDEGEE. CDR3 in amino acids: CASSREVISGTLHF. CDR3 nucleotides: TGTGCCAGCAGCAGGGAAGTAATATCAGGAACCCTCCACTTT.

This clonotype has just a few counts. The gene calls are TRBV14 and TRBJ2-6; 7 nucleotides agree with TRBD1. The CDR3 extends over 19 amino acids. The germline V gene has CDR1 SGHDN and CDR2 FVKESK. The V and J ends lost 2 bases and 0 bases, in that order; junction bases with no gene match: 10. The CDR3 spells CASSQRITGAVSGANVLTF. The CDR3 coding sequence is TGTGCCAGCAGCCAAAGGATCACAGGGGCGGTCTCTGGGGCCAACGTCCTGACTTTC.

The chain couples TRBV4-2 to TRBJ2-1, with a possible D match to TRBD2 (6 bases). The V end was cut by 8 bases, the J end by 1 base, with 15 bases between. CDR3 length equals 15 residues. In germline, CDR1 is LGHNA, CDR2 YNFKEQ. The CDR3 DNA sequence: TGTGCCAGCGCATCAGCCGGGGGTTCCTACAATGAGCAGTTCTTC. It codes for CASASAGGSYNEQFF.

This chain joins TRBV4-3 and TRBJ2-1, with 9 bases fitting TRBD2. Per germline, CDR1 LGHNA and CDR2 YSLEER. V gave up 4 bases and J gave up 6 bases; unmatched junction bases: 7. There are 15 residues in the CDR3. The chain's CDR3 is CASSPSSGGSNEQFF. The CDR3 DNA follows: TGCGCCAGCAGCCCTAGTAGCGGGGGCAGCAATGAGCAGTTCTTC.

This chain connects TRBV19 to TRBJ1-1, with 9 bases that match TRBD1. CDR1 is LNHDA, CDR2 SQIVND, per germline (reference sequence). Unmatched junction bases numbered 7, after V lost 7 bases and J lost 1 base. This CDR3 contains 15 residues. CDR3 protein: CASKDGTGQNTEAFF. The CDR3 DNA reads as TGTGCCAGTAAGGACGGGACAGGGCAGAACACTGAAGCTTTCTTT.

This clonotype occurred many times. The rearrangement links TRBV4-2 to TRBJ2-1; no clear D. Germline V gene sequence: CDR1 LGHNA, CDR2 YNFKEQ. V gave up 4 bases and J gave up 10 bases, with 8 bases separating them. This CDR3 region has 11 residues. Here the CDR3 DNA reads TGTGCCAGCAGCCCCGGGTCGGAGCAGTTCTTC. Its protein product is CASSPGSEQFF.